The clone carrying this T cell receptor (beta chain) has a count of ten or more. Its specificity is unknown. This sample is part of a study of molecular identifiers for immune sequencing clone quantification. On the study more broadly: Four of five splits of RNA from 20,000 or 100,000 naive CD8 cells were sequenced in replicates. Study-level points and caveats: Identical TCR molecules that share a barcode could lead to an underestimation of highly expanded clone sizes.

From germline, CDR1 is SNHLY and CDR2 FYNNEI. V lost 8 bases, J lost 4 bases, and 8 bases lay in between. This CDR3 region has 11 residues. TCRdb reprocessed the PCR reads with MiXCR, giving one entry per CDR3 protein. Seen here are 400,000 to 600,000 distinct CDR3 sequences, about a quarter observed once, and the top ten hold approximately 0.76%. Sample: naive CD8+ T cells from blood, with Jurkat cell RNA spiked in. Subset specified: FACS-sorted CD8+CD4-CCR7+CD45RA+ naive T cells. The chain carries TRBV2 and TRBJ1-1; D is uncertain. The TCR sequence derives from a human donor in good health. Some libraries in this study had Jurkat cell RNA spiked in. The DNA for the CDR3 is TGTGCCAGCGGGTTGACCACTGAAGCTTTCTTT. Protein sequence: CASGLTTEAFF.